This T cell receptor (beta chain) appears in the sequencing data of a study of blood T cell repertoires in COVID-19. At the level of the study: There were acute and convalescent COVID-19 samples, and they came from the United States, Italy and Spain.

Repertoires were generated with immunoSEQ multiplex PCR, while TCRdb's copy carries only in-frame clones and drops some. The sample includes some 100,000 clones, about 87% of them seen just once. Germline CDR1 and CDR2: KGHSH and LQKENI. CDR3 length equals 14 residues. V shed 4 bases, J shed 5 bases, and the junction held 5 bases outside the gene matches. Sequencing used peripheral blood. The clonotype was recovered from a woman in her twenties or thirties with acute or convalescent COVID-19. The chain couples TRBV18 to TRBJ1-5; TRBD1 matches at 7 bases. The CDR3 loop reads CASSQGARDQPQHF. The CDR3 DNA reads TGTGCCAGCTCACAGGGGGCACGGGATCAGCCCCAGCATTTT.